The source of this T cell receptor (beta chain) is a study of blood T cell repertoires in COVID-19. Study-wide context: Some COVID-19 samples were acute and others convalescent; all came from the United States, Italy and Spain. PBMCs, B-cell-depleted T cells, or T cells were the source of the cDNA or gDNA that made up the material.

CDR3 length: 12 residues. CDR1 and CDR2 (germline): SGHDN, FVKESK. Trimming cost V 4 bases and J 6 bases, with 10 bases left between them. The table came from immunoSEQ multiplex PCR; TCRdb's copy has only in-frame clones and leaves some out. The repertoire holds a few hundred thousand clones, with less than 85% as singletons. The specimen sequenced was peripheral blood. The receptor comes from a young woman with acute or convalescent COVID-19. J is TRBJ2-7 and V is TRBV14; a possible D gene is TRBD2 (5 bases). CDR3 in amino acids: CASSPTRGEQYF. Written as DNA, the CDR3 is TGTGCCAGCAGCCCAACTAGAGGCGAGCAGTACTTC.